This T cell receptor beta chain was retrieved from a study of OX40 agonist ivuxolimab in advanced cancers. In the study overall: Ivuxolimab was a fully human IgG2 agonistic monoclonal antibody targeting the costimulatory receptor OX40 (CD134). Prior anti-PD-1, anti-PD-L1 or anti-CTLA-4 therapy was permitted, and about 40% of dose-escalation patients had received checkpoint inhibitors. In the dose-escalation cohort, 82.7% of patients were male, and the mean age was approximately 60 years, with a range of roughly 23 to 85. Intravenous ivuxolimab was administered to patients every 2 weeks at six dose levels: 0.01, 0.1, 0.3, 1.5, 3 and 10 mg/kg. Three dose-escalation patients achieved partial responses, one with hepatocellular carcinoma and two with cutaneous melanoma. The monotherapy dose-escalation portion (N = 52 patients) of the phase I ivuxolimab trial is reported in the paper. The purpose of peripheral TCRbeta sequencing was to test whether ivuxolimab changed TCR sequence diversity and led to clonal T-cell expansion. Of the 50 to 55 patients in dose escalation, about 20 had hepatocellular carcinoma, some 15 had melanoma, 9 had renal cell carcinoma and 9 had head and neck cancer. Here is what the overall study found, with its caveats: Low levels of normalized T-cell clonal expansion were also seen in some patients who did not respond. After ivuxolimab, more expanded clones were found on average in CD8+ T cells than in CD4+ T cells. In the 0.1-3.0 mg/kg groups, partial responders had among the lowest normalized peripheral clonal expansion, particularly in CD8+ T cells. The antigen specificity of the clonally expanded peripheral T cells was not determined. At doses from 0.1 to 3.0 mg/kg, clonal expansion was seen in both CD4+ and CD8+ blood T cells between baseline and week 6.

Regarding this clone: What antigen it recognizes has not been identified. Within one base of it there is no much larger clone, and no base qualities were kept.

V trim: 5 bases; J trim: 7 bases; unmatched bases: 9. CDR3 length: 15 amino acids, cysteine to phenylalanine. Of all the DNA, just the CDR3 is kept, 45 bases in frame from base 1. The germline V gene (reference sequence) yields SSHAT for CDR1 and FNYEAQ for CDR2. To sequence the TCRbeta CDR3 region, genomic DNA was isolated from the sorted cells. The immunoSEQ Assay was used to sequence the TCRbeta CDR3 regions. TCRdb re-hosts the immuneACCESS table, in-frame sequences only. Its copies lack some clones; in the studies checked, an unresolved V gene accounts for under half of them, and the cause for the rest is not known. The sample table contains tens of thousands of clones; only one count was recorded for around 84% of them. Of the sample, approximately 13% is held by the ten largest clones. The trial excluded patients who had a history of autoimmune disease or were on systemic immunosuppression. Peripheral blood for TCR sequencing was drawn from every dose cohort at baseline, at cycle 4 day 1 and at cycle 7 day 1. Samples came from an open-label, multicenter, first-in-human phase I dose-escalation trial of ivuxolimab. Adults with locally advanced or metastatic melanoma, renal cell carcinoma, hepatocellular carcinoma or head and neck squamous cell carcinoma were enrolled in the trial. CD4+ and CD8+ T cells were sorted separately from peripheral blood before TCR sequencing.

The receptor comes from an adult with an advanced solid tumor such as melanoma, head and neck, liver or kidney cancer. The chain couples TRBV7-7 to TRBJ2-1, and TRBD1 matches 9 of the central bases. Sequences were derived from CD4+ or CD8+ T cells sorted from blood, sampled in a trial of the OX40 agonist ivuxolimab. The bases are TGTGCCAGCAGCGCCGACAGGGGGGCGCGTAATGAGCAGTTCTTC. It translates as CASSADRGARNEQFF.